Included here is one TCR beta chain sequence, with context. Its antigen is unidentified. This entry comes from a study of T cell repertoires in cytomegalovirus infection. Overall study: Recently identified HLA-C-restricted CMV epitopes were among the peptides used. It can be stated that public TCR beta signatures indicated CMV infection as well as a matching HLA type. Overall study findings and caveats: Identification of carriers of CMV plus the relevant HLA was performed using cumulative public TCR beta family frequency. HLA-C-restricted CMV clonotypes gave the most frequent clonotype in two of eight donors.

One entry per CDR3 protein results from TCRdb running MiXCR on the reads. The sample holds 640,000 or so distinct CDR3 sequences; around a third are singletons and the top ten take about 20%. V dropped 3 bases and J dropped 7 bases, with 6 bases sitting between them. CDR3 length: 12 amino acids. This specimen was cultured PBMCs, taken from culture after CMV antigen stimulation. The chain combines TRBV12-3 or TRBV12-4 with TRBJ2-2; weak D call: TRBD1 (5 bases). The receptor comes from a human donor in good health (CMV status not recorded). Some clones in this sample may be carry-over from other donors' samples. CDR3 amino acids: CASSLQGGELFF. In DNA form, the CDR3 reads TGTGCCAGCAGTTTGCAGGGCGGGGAGCTGTTTTTT.